This T cell receptor beta chain was sequenced in a study of blood T cell repertoires in COVID-19. Looking at the study overall: Italy, Spain and the United States were the sources of the convalescent and acute COVID-19 samples.

The table came from immunoSEQ multiplex PCR; TCRdb's copy has only in-frame clones and leaves some out. The profile covers roughly 670,000 clones, with about 87% appearing a single time and about 0.26% taken by the ten largest. The sequenced material came from peripheral blood. This TCR was sampled from a woman younger than 30 with acute or convalescent COVID-19.

The CDR3 bases are TGTGCCAGCAGCCCTGGGGGGACCACGCAGTATTTT. Translation: CASSPGGTTQYF. The genes are TRBV5-6 and TRBJ2-3; a possible D gene is TRBD2 (6 bases). Per germline, CDR1 SGHDT and CDR2 YYEEEE. This CDR3 comprises 12 residues. Trimming stripped 4 bases from V and 9 bases from J, with 12 bases between.